This entry features one T cell receptor (beta chain) sequence. The antigen it binds to is not known. Qualities for individual bases were not recorded, and no much larger clone is one base off. For the CD8 naive samples, CD45RO-negative cells were positively selected for CCR7, yielding a CD45RA+CCR7+ population from which TemRA cells were excluded. The donors were healthy, HIV-negative adults with no recently reported acute infections or vaccinations. Only Caucasian adults living in Nashville, Tennessee, USA were represented among the donors. Blood was collected by leukapheresis, and PBMCs were isolated by Ficoll-Histopaque density gradient centrifugation and then cryopreserved in liquid nitrogen vapor phase. Analytical flow cytometry was used to check the purity and quantity of every magnetically sorted T cell population. From each sorted fraction, genomic DNA was isolated and quantified by UV absorbance on a Nanodrop 2000c.

The sample originates from a study of shared clonotypes between healthy human individuals (dated by TCRdb to 2019 to 2021). About the study as a whole: The cohort comprised a couple of women and a few men aged 18 to 49 years. For each donor, three plates each were used for CD4 naive and CD4 memory, two plates were used for CD8 naive, and one plate was used for CD8 memory. To estimate repertoire size and how much clonotypes are shared between individuals, the study performed deep sequencing of blood TCR repertoires from five healthy adults. Different laboratories and diverse techniques were used to prepare libraries and sequence TCR repertoires, to increase sequencing depth and limit assay-specific biases. Leukapheresis yielded between about 0.8 and 8.9 billion PBMCs per donor.

CDR1 is given as SNHLY and CDR2 as FYNNEI, both from the germline V gene. The junction carries 11 bases between V and J, which are trimmed by 3 bases and 5 bases respectively. The CDR3, from cysteine to phenylalanine, totals 14 residues. Left in the record is the CDR3 DNA by itself, 42 bases read in frame from the first base. Paper-wide results and their limitations: Compared with non-shared clonotypes, the clonotypes found in all four sorted-subset donors had higher generation probabilities. Rarefaction of sorted-subset datasets indicated incomplete sequencing despite the large sequencing depth. The small number of donors limited the genetic and exposure-history diversity represented. Only blood was sampled, and tissue TCR repertoires likely differ from those in blood. Across a few donors, about 4.5% of naive CD4, roughly 3.8% of naive CD8, around 2.5% of memory CD4, and about 0.4% of memory CD8 clonotypes were shared. Estimated clonotype richness was generally larger for naive than for memory subsets. Pairwise subsampling indicated that sequencing depth was expected to affect the degree of clonotype sharing among donors.

Using the deep immunoSEQ assay, multiplex PCR amplified TCR CDR3 regions from genomic DNA. Extracted genomic DNA from each cell subset was spread evenly across all wells of several immunoSEQ 96-well plates, with each plate serving as a replicate. For sorted subsets, each replicate PCR was loaded with about 0.2 ug genomic DNA, equivalent to about 30,000 T cell genomes. Purified libraries were measured with a Qubit 3.0 fluorometer, size-checked on a Bioanalyzer 2100, and measured again with the KAPA Library Quantification kit. Every immunoSEQ 96-well plate was sequenced on a separate single-read 150-cycle Illumina NextSeq 550 flow cell. Per the original workflow: Because the immunoSEQ output included only junctional sequences and no quality scores, the filtering could not be the same as the filtering used for full-length reads. Sequences were annotated with PyIR, a Python wrapper for IgBLAST v1.9, and V/J genes and CDR3 were assigned using IMGT germline references. Reads were filtered out if the reads had weak V/J assignments (E-value above 1e-6), no CDR3, stop codons, out-of-frame junctions, or ambiguous translated residues. V3J clonotypes were defined as sequences sharing an identical inferred V gene, J gene, and CDR3 amino acid sequence. To compute the percentage overlap between repertoires, the number of shared unique clonotypes was divided by the size of the smaller repertoire. Richness of each repertoire was evaluated using RTK rarefaction, the Chao1 estimator, and Recon v2.1 estimates of unobserved clonotypes. Generation probabilities for all TCRbeta clonotypes obtained by the gDNA method from several donors were computed using OLGA. In its TCRdb copy, this immuneACCESS table keeps in-frame sequences only and misses some clones. Where compared with another copy, unresolved V genes explain less than half of these, and the others have no known cause. Clonal size and the V and J genes are those of that table, whereas D and trimming came from the DNA. The sample data list hundreds of thousands of clones, and about 92% of these were observed just once. Of the sample, 24% is held by the ten largest clones.

Sequenced: naive CD8+ T cells sorted from blood. The cell subset or site label, read with the paper, signifies: CD45RA+CCR7+. The receptor chain draws on TRBV2 and TRBJ1-5, with TRBD1 as a weak D call on 6 bases. This clonotype was sampled from a young man in good health. The DNA reads as follows: TGTGCCAGCAGTGAGGAGGGGGGGGATCAGCCCCAGCATTTT. It specifies CASSEEGGDQPQHF.